Following are 31 T cell receptor beta chains from one sample sequenced in a study of siplizumab effects on memory and regulatory T cells. Method: immunoSEQ multiplex PCR; TCRdb's copy keeps in-frame clones and lacks some. The sample carries some 100,000 clones, roughly 94% recorded once. The sample comprised non-Treg CD4+ T cells sorted from blood. The source is a human donor in good health.

The rearrangement joins TRBV5-1 to TRBJ1-6, with TRBD1 matching 10 bases. Losses at the gene ends were 7 bases for V and 8 bases for J; bases not matched to a gene: 9. The CDR3 sequence is 15 residues long. The germline gives CDR1 SGHRS, CDR2 YFSETQ. CDR3 nucleotide sequence: TGCGCCAGCCGACACCAGACAGGGGGCGATTCACCCCTCCACTTT. It yields the protein CASRHQTGGDSPLHF.

The chain couples TRBV5-4 to TRBJ2-5; D is tentatively TRBD1 or TRBD2 (5 bases each). This CDR3 is 20 amino acids long. Germline CDR1 and CDR2: SGHNT and YYREEE (reference sequence). Trimming took 4 bases from V and 0 from J, leaving 28 bases between them. CDR3 in amino acids: CASSPAARTGTTMYQETQYF. The CDR3 coding sequence is TGTGCCAGCAGCCCGGCTGCCCGAACCGGGACCACAATGTACCAAGAGACCCAGTACTTC.

This clone was seen only once. The rearrangement joins TRBV29-1 to TRBJ1-2; D is perhaps TRBD1 (5 bases). Germline V gene data show CDR1 as SQVTM and CDR2 as ANQGSEA. Trimming removed 6 bases from V and 5 bases from J, with 22 bases in between. The CDR3 totals 15 residues. CDR3 nucleotide sequence: TGCAGCGTGAACCTGGACGGGACGGCTATTTATGGCTACACCTTC. This sequence encodes CSVNLDGTAIYGYTF.

V gene TRBV30 combines with J gene TRBJ1-2, with 10 nucleotides matching TRBD1. After removal of 0 bases from V and 6 bases from J, the junction contained 4 bases not matched to a gene. This CDR3 has 14 residues. The germline CDR1 and CDR2 sequences are GTSNPN and SVGIG (reference sequence). CDR3 coding DNA: TGTGCCTGGAGTGTTAGAGACAGGGGGCATGGCTACACCTTC. Encoded protein: CAWSVRDRGHGYTF.

The CDR3 spells CASSRATNEKLFF. The CDR3, as DNA: TGTGCCAGCAGCAGGGCAACTAATGAAAAACTGTTTTTT. The chain combines TRBV9 with TRBJ1-4; no firm D call. CDR1 is SGDLS and CDR2 is YYNGEE in the germline V gene. V was shortened by 4 bases and J by 0 bases, with 4 bases between the two germline ends. This CDR3 region has 13 residues.

The V and J genes are TRBV10-3 and TRBJ2-1, with TRBD2 matching 9 bases. V trimming: 6 bases; J trimming: 8 bases; junction bases outside the gene matches: 8. This CDR3 is 14 amino acids long. The V gene's germline CDR1 is ENHRY and CDR2 SYGVKD. The CDR3 DNA follows: TGTGCCATCAGGGAGGAGCGGGAGGTGGATGAGCAGTTCTTC. Amino acid sequence: CAIREEREVDEQFF.

This clone appeared a few times. The chain joins TRBV28 to TRBJ2-7; TRBD1 might be the D (6 bases). CDR3 length: 14 amino acids. Germline V gives CDR1 MDHEN, CDR2 SYDVKM. Trimming removed 5 bases at V and 5 bases at J, with 16 bases between. Written as DNA, the CDR3 is TGTGCCAGCAGTCGGGACAACCCGGTCGACGAGCAGTACTTC. Its protein is CASSRDNPVDEQYF.

This clone was detected only once. This chain uses TRBV10-1 with TRBJ2-3; TRBD2 matches 13 bases. This CDR3 contains 16 residues. CDR1 is WNHNN, CDR2 SYGVQD, per germline (reference sequence). The V and J ends lost 5 bases and 4 bases, in that order; junction bases with no gene match: 6. CDR3 DNA sequence: TGCGCCAGCAGTTCCGCGACTAGCGGGAGGTCAGATACGCAGTATTTT. Amino acids: CASSSATSGRSDTQYF.

CDR3 region: CASSLGAGRLMNTEAFF. The CDR3 nucleotides read TGCGCCAGCAGCTTGGGGGCGGGACGACTCATGAACACTGAAGCTTTCTTT. The chain joins TRBV5-1 to TRBJ1-1, with D perhaps TRBD1 (5 bases). The CDR3 has 17 amino acids. Trimming pared 0 bases from V and 0 bases from J, leaving 15 bases between. Germline V lookup: CDR1 SGHRS, CDR2 YFSETQ. The complete variable domain, with remaining parts taken from reference TRBV5-1 and TRBJ1-1, reads KAGVTQTPRYLIKTRGQQVTLSCSPISGHRSVSWYQQTPGQGLQFLFEYFSETQRNKGNFPGRFSGRQFSNSRSEMNVSTLELGDSALYLCASSLGAGRLMNTEAFFGQGTRLTVV.

V gene TRBV2 combines with J gene TRBJ2-3, with 10 bases aligning to TRBD1. The CDR3 spans 15 residues. J gave up 5 bases and V 6 bases, and 8 bases lay outside the gene matches. Germline values: CDR1 SNHLY, CDR2 FYNNEI. This CDR3 reads CASRTGGRLGDTQYF. The CDR3 DNA follows: TGTGCCAGCAGGACAGGGGGCAGATTGGGAGATACGCAGTATTTT.

The chain couples TRBV25-1 to TRBJ1-5; no clear D. Germline V CDR1 and CDR2: MGHDK, SYGVNS. The CDR3 consists of 13 residues. Deletions cut 1 base from V and 0 bases from J, with 1 base between. The CDR3: CASSESSNQPQHF. For the CDR3, the DNA is TGTGCCAGCAGTGAATCTAGCAATCAGCCCCAGCATTTT.

The chain joins TRBV5-5 to TRBJ2-5; 13 nucleotides line up with TRBD2. Germline lookup yields CDR1 SGHKS and CDR2 YYEKEE (reference sequence). CDR3 length equals 15 residues. Unmatched junction bases numbered 3, after V lost 0 bases and J lost 7 bases. Here the CDR3 DNA reads TGTGCCAGCAGCTTGGGTACTAGCGGGAGGGCGACCCAGTACTTC. This sequence encodes CASSLGTSGRATQYF. Looking up the rest from reference TRBV5-5 and TRBJ2-5 gives the full variable domain: DAGVTQSPTHLIKTRGQQVTLRCSPISGHKSVSWYQQVLGQGPQFIFQYYEKEERGRGNFPDRFSARQFPNYSSELNVNALLLGDSALYLCASSLGTSGRATQYFGPGTRLLVL.

V gene TRBV11-2 combines with J gene TRBJ2-7; D call uncertain. The CDR3 extends over 14 amino acids. V shed 1 base and J shed 3 bases, with 10 bases lying between them. Germline loops: CDR1 SGHAT, CDR2 FQNNGV. For the CDR3, the DNA is TGTGCCAGCAGCTTAGTTCAGAGGTTCTACGAGCAGTACTTC. Its translation: CASSLVQRFYEQYF.

This clone has only one observation. The V call is TRBV6-6, the J call TRBJ1-2; the D is unclear. The CDR3 runs 15 residues. Between the trimmed V and J ends, which lost 5 bases and 1 base, there was a span of 14 bases. The germline gives CDR1 MNHNY, CDR2 SVGAGI (reference sequence). CDR3 residues: CASSTPPTDNYGYTF. Here the CDR3 DNA reads TGTGCCAGCAGTACACCACCTACAGATAACTATGGCTACACCTTC.

The J gene is TRBJ1-5, the V gene TRBV19; unclear D gene. The CDR3 extends over 16 amino acids. Trimming removed 3 bases at V and 0 bases at J, with 12 bases between. Germline CDR1 reads LNHDA; CDR2 reads SQIVND (reference sequence). The CDR3 is CASSMSLKNSNQPQHF. The CDR3 DNA sequence: TGTGCCAGTAGTATGAGTTTGAAGAATAGCAATCAGCCCCAGCATTTT.

CDR3 sequence (DNA): TGTGCCAGCAGCCGACAGGGGGCACACGAGCAGTACTTC. This translates into CASSRQGAHEQYF. This chain links TRBV5-8 with TRBJ2-7, with TRBD1 matching over 10 bases. CDR1 is SGHTS and CDR2 is YDEGEE in the germline V gene. This CDR3 spans 13 amino acids. After removal of 4 bases from V and 5 bases from J, the junction contained 3 bases not matched to a gene.

V gene TRBV19 combines with J gene TRBJ1-5, with a tentative D call TRBD1 (5 bases). There are 14 residues in the CDR3. Between the trimmed V and J ends, which lost 3 bases and 5 bases, there was a span of 11 bases. Germline CDR1 is LNHDA and CDR2 is SQIVND (reference sequence). In DNA form, the CDR3 reads TGTGCCAGTAGTATTGTCGGGGCGCATCAGCCCCAGCATTTT. Translation gives CASSIVGAHQPQHF.

The J gene is TRBJ2-6, the V gene TRBV5-1, with no clear D. The CDR3 sequence is 20 residues long. Germline CDR1 SGHRS, CDR2 YFSETQ. With 0 bases removed from V and 2 bases from J, the gap between germline ends came to 21 bases. The CDR3 spells CASSLASLTGARAGANVLTF. CDR3 DNA: TGCGCCAGCAGCTTGGCCAGCCTTACGGGCGCACGAGCTGGGGCCAACGTCCTGACTTTC. The whole variable domain, remainder taken from reference TRBV5-1 and TRBJ2-6, is KAGVTQTPRYLIKTRGQQVTLSCSPISGHRSVSWYQQTPGQGLQFLFEYFSETQRNKGNFPGRFSGRQFSNSRSEMNVSTLELGDSALYLCASSLASLTGARAGANVLTFGAGSRLTVL.

V and J are TRBV7-9 and TRBJ1-4; D is ambiguous. The V gene lost 5 bases and the J gene lost 2 bases, with 9 bases spanning the gap. The germline gives CDR1 SEHNR, CDR2 FQNEAQ (reference sequence). This CDR3 contains 14 residues. CDR3 bases: TGTGCCAGCAGCCCCGGGCCGACTAATGAAAAACTGTTTTTT. Protein product: CASSPGPTNEKLFF.

The chain combines TRBV10-1 with TRBJ2-2; 8 bases are a match to TRBD1. V was clipped by 6 bases and J by 0 bases; unmatched bases: 3. From germline, CDR1 is WNHNN and CDR2 SYGVQD (reference sequence). This CDR3 is 15 amino acids long. The CDR3 loop is CASRGTGANTGELFF. For the CDR3, the DNA is TGCGCCAGCAGGGGGACAGGTGCGAACACCGGGGAGCTGTTTTTT.

The chain combines TRBV28 with TRBJ1-2, with D hard to call. The CDR3 is 15 amino acids. Germline assignment: CDR1 MDHEN and CDR2 SYDVKM. With 6 bases removed from V and 8 bases from J, the gap between germline ends came to 22 bases. CDR3 sequence: CASRKSTTKKVGYTF. The CDR3 DNA reads as TGTGCCAGCAGAAAGTCGACTACTAAGAAAGTAGGCTACACCTTC.

The rearrangement links TRBV5-4 to TRBJ2-5, with 9 bases matching TRBD1. CDR3 length: 17 residues. In germline, CDR1 is SGHNT, CDR2 YYREEE (reference sequence). The J segment lost 4 bases and the V segment lost 6 bases, leaving 16 bases of the junction unmatched. DNA of the CDR3: TGTGCCAGCACCACTAGCCGAACAGGGGGCTTAAGAGAGACCCAGTACTTC. Encoded protein: CASTTSRTGGLRETQYF.

This clone appeared once. The chain combines TRBV7-8 with TRBJ2-3; 9 positions match TRBD2. CDR1 is SGHVS, CDR2 FQNEAQ, per germline. This CDR3 has 18 residues. The trim removed 3 bases at V and 2 bases at J, leaving 12 bases unmatched. DNA for the CDR3: TGTGCCAGCAGCTTCCCCTCTAGCGGGATCGGGGCCACAGATACGCAGTATTTT. It specifies CASSFPSSGIGATDTQYF.

The chain uses TRBV9 and TRBJ2-1; 9 positions agree with TRBD2. This CDR3 is built from 15 residues. The germline V gene encodes CDR1 SGDLS and CDR2 YYNGEE. Unmatched junction bases numbered 4, after V lost 2 bases and J lost 4 bases. CDR3 sequence: CASSVLAGGYNEQFF. The CDR3 bases are TGTGCCAGCAGCGTGCTGGCGGGAGGGTACAATGAGCAGTTCTTC.

Here the CDR3 reads CASSAGGPSTDTQYF. The DNA of the CDR3 is TGCGCCAGCAGCGCCGGGGGACCTAGCACAGATACGCAGTATTTT. This chain joins TRBV5-1 and TRBJ2-3, with D perhaps TRBD2 (6 bases). Trimming left V 4 bases short and J 0 bases short, with 12 bases between. From germline, CDR1 is SGHRS and CDR2 YFSETQ. This CDR3 is built from 15 residues.

This chain uses TRBV6-5 with TRBJ1-3; tentative D call: TRBD1 (5 bases). The CDR3 spans 14 residues. Trimming cost V 7 bases and J 2 bases, with 12 bases left between them. Germline-derived CDR1 and CDR2 are MNHEY and SVGAGI. CDR3 loop: CASTKGRTGNTIYF. CDR3 in DNA: TGTGCCAGCACCAAGGGACGCACTGGAAACACCATATATTTT.

The chain couples TRBV28 to TRBJ1-1, with D possibly TRBD1 on 5 matching bases. Germline lookup yields CDR1 MDHEN and CDR2 SYDVKM. This CDR3 region has 14 residues. V lost 7 bases, J lost 5 bases, and 17 bases lay in between. The CDR3 DNA is TGTGCCAGCACGCGGGGGAACGGGAGGACTGAAGCTTTCTTT. Translating gives CASTRGNGRTEAFF.

The chain employs TRBV15 and TRBJ2-2; TRBD2 aligns across 13 bases. V dropped 5 bases and J dropped 4; count of bases not matched to a gene: 1. The CDR3 contains 15 residues. In germline, CDR1 is LNHNV, CDR2 YYDKDF (reference sequence). CDR3 nucleotides: TGTGCCACCAGCGGACTAGCGGGGGTCACCGGGGAGCTGTTTTTT. This gives the protein CATSGLAGVTGELFF.

The chain carries TRBV11-3 and TRBJ2-2, with a tentative D call TRBD2 (6 bases). CDR3 length: 16 amino acids. Germline V gene lookup returns CDR1 SGHNT and CDR2 YENEEA. Trimming stripped 3 bases from V and 5 bases from J, with 16 bases between. The CDR3 region is CASSLDRGSGTGELFF. Here the CDR3 DNA reads TGTGCCAGCAGCTTGGATCGAGGGAGCGGGACCGGGGAGCTGTTTTTT.

The chain is built from TRBV14 and TRBJ2-1, with a possible D match to TRBD1 (6 bases). CDR3 length: 13 amino acids. Between the trimmed V and J ends, which lost 5 bases and 10 bases, there was a span of 15 bases. Per the germline V gene, CDR1 is SGHDN and CDR2 is FVKESK. The DNA for the CDR3 is TGTGCCAGCAGCTATCTTTTAAGGGGGGAGCAGTTCTTC. It encodes CASSYLLRGEQFF.

V gene TRBV10-3 combines with J gene TRBJ2-1; no firm D call. This CDR3 comprises 12 residues. Trimming left V 5 bases short and J 8 bases short, with 10 bases between. Germline values: CDR1 ENHRY, CDR2 SYGVKD. The CDR3 DNA reads TGTGCCATCAGTCTTGGGGTAGATGAGCAGTTCTTC. Translating it yields CAISLGVDEQFF.